The rows below give T cell receptor beta chains drawn from one sample of a study of blood T cell repertoires in COVID-19. Here immunoSEQ multiplex PCR was the method, and the copy in TCRdb shows in-frame clones only, minus some. The sample lists almost 90,000 clones, about 90% seen once, with roughly 6.3% in the top ten. The specimen was peripheral blood. These receptors were collected from a man younger than 30 with COVID-19, enrolled during active disease. Each CDR3 is given with its conserved first and last residue. Fields, in order: clone size, J gene, V gene, D gene, CDR3 DNA, CDR3 protein. A D gene is named only where the DNA matches it firmly. Only part of the rows carry a size: once, few, many, or a class if the clone is expanded.

clone_size: .
j_call: TRBJ2-3
v_call: TRBV4-3
d_call: .
cdr3_nt: TGCGCCAGCAGCCCCCTGACTAGCACAGATACGCAGTATTTT
cdr3_aa: CASSPLTSTDTQYF

clone_size: .
j_call: TRBJ2-5
v_call: TRBV12-5
d_call: .
cdr3_nt: TGTGCTAGTGGTTTGGGGGGGCCAGCAGAGACCCAGTACTTC
cdr3_aa: CASGLGGPAETQYF

clone_size: .
j_call: TRBJ1-6
v_call: TRBV28
d_call: TRBD1
cdr3_nt: TGTGCCAGCAGTCCCGGGACAGGGGGACTGAGCTCCTATAATTCACCCCTCCACTTT
cdr3_aa: CASSPGTGGLSSYNSPLHF

clone_size: .
j_call: TRBJ1-1
v_call: TRBV6-1
d_call: .
cdr3_nt: TGTGCCAGCAGTGAACCTCCCAGGGGCCACACTGAAGCTTTCTTT
cdr3_aa: CASSEPPRGHTEAFF

clone_size: few
j_call: TRBJ1-1
v_call: TRBV5-1
d_call: .
cdr3_nt: TGCGCCAGCAGCTTGGAGCTTATTGGGGCGTTGAGTACTGAAGCTTTCTTT
cdr3_aa: CASSLELIGALSTEAFF

clone_size: once
j_call: TRBJ2-1
v_call: TRBV24-1
d_call: TRBD1
cdr3_nt: TGTGCCACCAAAGGGGACAGGGTAATAGATGAGCAGTTCTTC
cdr3_aa: CATKGDRVIDEQFF

clone_size: .
j_call: TRBJ2-7
v_call: TRBV7-2
d_call: .
cdr3_nt: TGTGCCAGCAGCTTAACAGGGAAGGACGAGCAGTACTTC
cdr3_aa: CASSLTGKDEQYF

clone_size: .
j_call: TRBJ2-5
v_call: TRBV27
d_call: .
cdr3_nt: TGTGCCAGCAGAGGTAGAGGGGGCCAAGAGACCCAGTACTTC
cdr3_aa: CASRGRGGQETQYF

clone_size: .
j_call: TRBJ2-1
v_call: TRBV7-2
d_call: TRBD1
cdr3_nt: TGTGCCAGCAGCTTAGGGGTAGGGGGCCGTGAGCAGTTCTTC
cdr3_aa: CASSLGVGGREQFF

clone_size: .
j_call: TRBJ2-7
v_call: TRBV19
d_call: .
cdr3_nt: TGTGCCAGTAGTATGGGCGCAGGCCGCTCCTACGAGCAGTACTTC
cdr3_aa: CASSMGAGRSYEQYF

clone_size: .
j_call: TRBJ1-2
v_call: TRBV27
d_call: .
cdr3_nt: TGTGCCAGCAGTTCGAGCGAAGACCAGGGCCCCTCGGTACACGGTAACTATGGCTACACCTTC
cdr3_aa: CASSSSEDQGPSVHGNYGYTF

clone_size: .
j_call: TRBJ1-2
v_call: TRBV15
d_call: .
cdr3_nt: TGTGCCACCAGCAGAGATTTGGACAGATACTATGGCTACACCTTC
cdr3_aa: CATSRDLDRYYGYTF

clone_size: .
j_call: TRBJ1-1
v_call: TRBV7-8
d_call: .
cdr3_nt: TGTGCCAGCAGCTTATGGAGGCAAGGGGCTTTCTTT
cdr3_aa: CASSLWRQGAFF

clone_size: .
j_call: TRBJ1-5
v_call: TRBV7-8
d_call: .
cdr3_nt: TGTGCCAGCAGCTTAAACGGGGGGCAACAGCCCCAGCATTTT
cdr3_aa: CASSLNGGQQPQHF

clone_size: once
j_call: TRBJ2-5
v_call: TRBV11-2
d_call: .
cdr3_nt: TGTGCCAGCAGCTTAGGGCAGTTGTACCAAGAGACCCAGTACTTC
cdr3_aa: CASSLGQLYQETQYF

clone_size: .
j_call: TRBJ2-7
v_call: TRBV6-5
d_call: .
cdr3_nt: TGTGCCAGCAGTCCTCAGCGGCGGGTGTCCTACGAGCAGTACTTC
cdr3_aa: CASSPQRRVSYEQYF

clone_size: .
j_call: TRBJ1-3
v_call: TRBV30
d_call: .
cdr3_nt: TGTGCCTGGAGTCGGACCGGGAGCTCTGGAAACACCATATATTTT
cdr3_aa: CAWSRTGSSGNTIYF

clone_size: .
j_call: TRBJ1-2
v_call: TRBV27
d_call: .
cdr3_nt: TGTGCCAGCCGCCGAGGGGGACGATATGGCTACACCTTC
cdr3_aa: CASRRGGRYGYTF

clone_size: .
j_call: TRBJ2-7
v_call: TRBV10-3
d_call: TRBD1
cdr3_nt: TGTGCCATCCAAGAGCCGGGACAGGGCTCCTACGAGCAGTACTTC
cdr3_aa: CAIQEPGQGSYEQYF

clone_size: .
j_call: TRBJ2-5
v_call: TRBV6-5
d_call: .
cdr3_nt: TGTGCCAGCCGAGGGGGGGAAGAGACCCAGTACTTC
cdr3_aa: CASRGGEETQYF

clone_size: .
j_call: TRBJ1-2
v_call: TRBV19
d_call: TRBD1
cdr3_nt: TGTGCCAGTAGTACGACAGGGATAGCTAACTATGGCTACACCTTC
cdr3_aa: CASSTTGIANYGYTF

clone_size: .
j_call: TRBJ2-2
v_call: TRBV28
d_call: .
cdr3_nt: TGTGCCAGCAGTTTCCCCGGGAGCGGGGAGCTGTTTTTT
cdr3_aa: CASSFPGSGELFF

clone_size: .
j_call: TRBJ2-1
v_call: TRBV19
d_call: TRBD2
cdr3_nt: TGTGCCAGTAACGGGCCCGGGACTAGCGGGAGGAACCACCTCAATGAGCAGTTCTTC
cdr3_aa: CASNGPGTSGRNHLNEQFF

clone_size: .
j_call: TRBJ2-2
v_call: TRBV29-1
d_call: .
cdr3_nt: TGCAGCGCCGTACCCACAGACGCGAACACCGGGGAGCTGTTTTTT
cdr3_aa: CSAVPTDANTGELFF

clone_size: once
j_call: TRBJ1-1
v_call: TRBV7-2
d_call: .
cdr3_nt: TGTGCCAGCAGCTCATACACAGGGACTGAAGCTTTCTTT
cdr3_aa: CASSSYTGTEAFF

clone_size: .
j_call: TRBJ1-2
v_call: TRBV6-6
d_call: .
cdr3_nt: TGTGCCAGCAGTTACGAGCAGGGCTATGGCTACACCTTC
cdr3_aa: CASSYEQGYGYTF

clone_size: .
j_call: TRBJ2-1
v_call: TRBV7-2
d_call: .
cdr3_nt: TGTGCCAGCAGCTTGGACCTCCATACAGGGACCCACAATGAGCAGTTCTTC
cdr3_aa: CASSLDLHTGTHNEQFF

clone_size: .
j_call: TRBJ1-4
v_call: TRBV7-9
d_call: .
cdr3_nt: TGTGCCAGTAATCCGGGACACGGTAATGAAAAACTGCTTTTT
cdr3_aa: CASNPGHGNEKLLF

clone_size: .
j_call: TRBJ1-4
v_call: TRBV28
d_call: TRBD1
cdr3_nt: TGTGCCAGCAGTGGGGGACAGATTACTAATGAAAAACTGCTTTTT
cdr3_aa: CASSGGQITNEKLLF

clone_size: .
j_call: TRBJ2-1
v_call: TRBV5-8
d_call: .
cdr3_nt: TGTGCCAGCAGCTTGGGGACACGGGAGCAGTTCTTC
cdr3_aa: CASSLGTREQFF

clone_size: .
j_call: TRBJ1-2
v_call: TRBV11-2
d_call: .
cdr3_nt: TGTGCCAGCAGCCCCTTGGGGGGTTTCAGGAACTATGGCTACACCTTC
cdr3_aa: CASSPLGGFRNYGYTF

clone_size: .
j_call: TRBJ2-7
v_call: TRBV5-1
d_call: TRBD1
cdr3_nt: TGCGCCAGCAGCCCCCCCAGGGACAGGGGTACCTACGAGCAGTACTTC
cdr3_aa: CASSPPRDRGTYEQYF

clone_size: .
j_call: TRBJ1-5
v_call: TRBV18
d_call: TRBD1
cdr3_nt: TGTGCCGGCTCCACAGGGGGCGGTAATCAGCCCCAGCATTTT
cdr3_aa: CAGSTGGGNQPQHF

clone_size: .
j_call: TRBJ2-7
v_call: TRBV27
d_call: TRBD1
cdr3_nt: TGTGCCAGCAGTTCCGTACCGGGACAGGGAATCGACGAGCAGTACTTC
cdr3_aa: CASSSVPGQGIDEQYF

clone_size: .
j_call: TRBJ2-1
v_call: TRBV5-4
d_call: TRBD1
cdr3_nt: TGTGCCAGCAGTCGGGACAGAGCCTCCTACAATGAGCAGTTCTTC
cdr3_aa: CASSRDRASYNEQFF

clone_size: .
j_call: TRBJ1-2
v_call: TRBV29-1
d_call: .
cdr3_nt: TGCAGCGTTGAGGGCCCGGAGGGCAACTATGGCTACACCTTC
cdr3_aa: CSVEGPEGNYGYTF

clone_size: .
j_call: TRBJ1-2
v_call: TRBV27
d_call: .
cdr3_nt: TGTGCCAGCAGACCAATACAGGGCGAGGGCTACACCTTC
cdr3_aa: CASRPIQGEGYTF

clone_size: .
j_call: TRBJ1-1
v_call: TRBV10-3
d_call: TRBD1
cdr3_nt: TGTGCCATCAGTGAGGCTCGATCACAGGGGGAGGGCACTGAAGCTTTCTTT
cdr3_aa: CAISEARSQGEGTEAFF

clone_size: .
j_call: TRBJ2-1
v_call: TRBV4-3
d_call: TRBD2
cdr3_nt: TGCGCCAGCGCGGCACTAGCGGGGGGCAATGAGCAGTTCTTC
cdr3_aa: CASAALAGGNEQFF

clone_size: .
j_call: TRBJ2-3
v_call: TRBV19
d_call: TRBD2
cdr3_nt: TGTGCCAGTAGTGTCCGCCGGGGACTAGCGGGACAAGATACGCAGTATTTT
cdr3_aa: CASSVRRGLAGQDTQYF

clone_size: .
j_call: TRBJ2-7
v_call: TRBV9
d_call: TRBD1
cdr3_nt: TGTGCCAGCAGCGGGGGGACAGGCTTCTACGAGCAGTACTTC
cdr3_aa: CASSGGTGFYEQYF